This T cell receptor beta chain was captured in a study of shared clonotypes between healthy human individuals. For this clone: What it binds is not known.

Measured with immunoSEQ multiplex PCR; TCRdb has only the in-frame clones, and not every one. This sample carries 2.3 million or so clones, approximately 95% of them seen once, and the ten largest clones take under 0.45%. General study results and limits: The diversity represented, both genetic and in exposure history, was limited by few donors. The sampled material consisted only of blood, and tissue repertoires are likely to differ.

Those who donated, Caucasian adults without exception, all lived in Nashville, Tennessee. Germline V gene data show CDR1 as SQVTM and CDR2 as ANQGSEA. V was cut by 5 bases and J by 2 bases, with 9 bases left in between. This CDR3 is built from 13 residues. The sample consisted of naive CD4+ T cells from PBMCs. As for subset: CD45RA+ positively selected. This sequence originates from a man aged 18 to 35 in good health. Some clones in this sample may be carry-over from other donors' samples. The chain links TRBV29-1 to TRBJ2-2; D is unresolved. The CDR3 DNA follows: TGCAGCGTTTTAAGCGAAAACACCGGGGAGCTGTTTTTT. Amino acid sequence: CSVLSENTGELFF.